Sequencing of this T cell receptor (beta chain) was carried out in a study of cytotoxic CD8 clonotypes in ibrutinib-treated CLL (dated by TCRdb to the early 2020s). In terms of the full investigation: The cohort was composed of about 10 relapsed/refractory and roughly 16 treatment-naive patients; IGHV unmutated status was identified in some 17 patients. Partial responses were observed in roughly 24 patients and complete responses in 2; after a median follow-up of roughly 62 months, remission was maintained in some 14 patients and progression was observed in approximately 12. Of the approximately 91 people in the trial, 26 had longitudinal samples available. Cryopreserved peripheral blood mononuclear cells were collected before treatment, at response, and at either disease progression or sustained remission. An average of about 250,000 productive templates and some 99,000 productive rearrangements was obtained per sample. Response samples were taken after a median of roughly eleven months on treatment, ranging from 6 to 36 months. Paper-wide results and their limitations: Baseline clonality was found to be higher than that of age-matched healthy donors and was strongly correlated with circulating CD8+ T-cell counts. Lymph node repertoires were not examined, and the timing of sampling was not matched between patients in sustained remission and those whose disease progressed. Clonality increased at ibrutinib response, stayed stable in sustained remission, and fell back toward baseline at progression. Public clonotypes were rare and either shrank or stayed stable during treatment, and the rise in clonality at ibrutinib response reflected expansion of private clonotypes.

CDR1 and CDR2 are read off the germline V gene as LGHNA and YSLEER. The CDR3 holds 13 amino acids from the cysteine to the phenylalanine. The only DNA kept is the CDR3, 39 bases in frame from the first base. V is cut by 3 bases and J by 3 bases, and the space between the germline ends is 9 bases. A note on this clone: Its antigen has not been determined. No much larger clone is present one base from it, and per-base qualities are unavailable.

Each clonotype received, on average, about 10x coverage in deep resolution sequencing performed on a MiSeq, where the target depth lay between 1 in 1 million and 1 in 200,000 T cells. The immunoSEQ hsTCRB Kit was used to generate the TCR beta libraries. In the authors' own workflow: The data were analyzed with ImmunoSEQ Analyzer and ImmunoSEQ Data Assistant, and V, D and J gene assignments followed IMGT definitions. Clonality, with values ranging from 0 to 1, was calculated as one minus the normalized Shannon entropy of productive rearrangement frequencies. Only overrepresented clonotypes making up at least 0.05% of each patient's repertoire were included in the public clonotype analysis. About twelve repertoires from age-matched healthy donors, obtained from immuneACCESS, served as clonality controls. Imported from immuneACCESS, the table was reduced by TCRdb to in-frame sequences with V and J called. These copies leave out some clones; in studies compared against another copy, an unresolved V gene accounts for under half, and the cause of the remainder is not known. The V and J calls and clone size were taken over from that table, and D and trimming were inferred from the DNA. In this sample the table shows a few hundred thousand clones, just under 80% of which occur a single time. The ten largest account for 5% to 7% of the sample.

For TCR beta library preparation, approximately 1.8 micrograms of genomic DNA was extracted from cryopreserved PBMCs. High-throughput TCR beta sequencing was performed on longitudinal blood samples from CLL patients receiving ibrutinib monotherapy. Patients were enrolled in a phase 2 open-label single-center ibrutinib monotherapy trial. Material: PBMCs, obtained before ibrutinib treatment. This sequence originates from a human donor with chronic lymphocytic leukemia. Rearrangement joined TRBV4-3 to TRBJ2-7, with no confident D gene call. The CDR3 here reads CASSHSNDYEQYF. At the DNA level, the sequence is TGCGCCAGCAGCCACAGTAACGACTACGAGCAGTACTTC.